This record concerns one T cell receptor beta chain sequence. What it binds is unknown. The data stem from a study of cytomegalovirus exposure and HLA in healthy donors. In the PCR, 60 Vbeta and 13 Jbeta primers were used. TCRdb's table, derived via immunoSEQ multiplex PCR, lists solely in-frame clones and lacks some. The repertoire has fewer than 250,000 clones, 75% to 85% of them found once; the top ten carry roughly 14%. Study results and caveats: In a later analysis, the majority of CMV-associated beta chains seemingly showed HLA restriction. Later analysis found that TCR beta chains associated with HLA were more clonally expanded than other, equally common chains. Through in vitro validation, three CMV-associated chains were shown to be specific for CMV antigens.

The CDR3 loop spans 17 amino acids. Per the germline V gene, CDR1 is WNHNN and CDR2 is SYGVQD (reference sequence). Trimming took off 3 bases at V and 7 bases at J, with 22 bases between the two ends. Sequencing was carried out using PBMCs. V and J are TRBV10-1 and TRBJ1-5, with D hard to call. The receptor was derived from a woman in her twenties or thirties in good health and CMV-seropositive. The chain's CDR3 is CASSDPPDRPEGQPQHF. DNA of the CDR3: TGCGCCAGCAGTGACCCCCCGGACCGCCCCGAGGGACAGCCCCAGCATTTT.